One T cell receptor beta chain is described in this entry. The target of this receptor is not known. No base quality values were provided; no much bigger clone lies one nucleotide off. TCRalpha and TCRbeta libraries were amplified in separate semi-nested PCR reactions using Advantage 2 and reverse primers located in the TRAC or TRBC constant regions. The amount of total RNA used for first-strand cDNA synthesis ranged from 3.5 to 500 ng. The TCR cDNA libraries were generated by 5'-RACE using the SMARTer PCR cDNA Synthesis kit, with a poly-dT primer driving first-strand synthesis. The semi-nested reverse primers in the constant regions carried 5-nucleotide sample-specific barcodes, and the PCR products were cleaned up with the Zymo DNA Clean and Concentrator-5 kit. As many as ten barcoded samples were combined into a pool, ligated to Illumina adaptors, and sequenced on an Illumina MiSeq as 2 x 150 bp paired-end reads. Per the source publication's procedure: Demultiplexed reads were aligned using BLAT against a custom library containing all human TRAV, TRAJ, TRBV, TRBD and TRBJ combinations from IMGT. The best BLAT hits were picked using pslCDnaFilter (-maxAligns=1, -ignoreIntrons), and custom Perl scripts were used to calculate clonotype frequencies. TCRdb's own reprocessing of the public reads used fastp at Q25 and MiXCR and kept productive beta chains. One record per CDR3 amino acid sequence lists the most common genes and DNA. The V and J calls, along with clone size, are taken from TCRdb and not from the paper's own processing. Here the sample has about 9,000 distinct CDR3 sequences; around 19% occur a single time. The ten largest clones capture almost 1.5% of the sample.

The record originates from a study of T cells generated in artificial thymic organoids (dated by TCRdb to 2016 to 2017). Study-wide context: In some experiments, thymic T cells were further FACS-purified to deplete CD4 immature single positive or double positive precursors. Displayed repertoire sequencing data were described as representative of three independent experiments. TCR alpha and beta CDR3 repertoires of in vitro artificial thymic organoid-derived CD8 single positive T cells were compared with thymic and peripheral blood naive CD8 T cells. On the study overall, not on this receptor specifically: Organoid-derived CD8 single positive T cells showed physiological TCR clonotype diversity comparable to thymic and blood naive CD8 T cells.

CDR1 GTSNPN and CDR2 SVGIG were looked up in the germline V gene (reference sequence). Trimming removed 0 bases from V and 3 bases from J, leaving 11 bases between the germline ends. The CDR3 covers 15 residues, taking in both the cysteine and the phenylalanine. Only the CDR3 part of the read is kept: 45 bases, read in frame from the first base. Enrichment of primary CD8+ T cells was performed with magnetic beads using the Miltenyi CD8+ T cell Isolation Kit. Prior to RNA extraction, CD3+TCRalphabeta+CD8 single positive T cells from organoids and thymus were isolated by FACS sorting. For each sample, total RNA was purified from approximately 40,000 to 200,000 sorted cells using the RNeasy Micro kit, and RNA quality was assessed on an Agilent RNA 6000 Nano chip. To release thymocytes, thymic fragments were dissected, broken up by pipetting and passed through a 70 um strainer.

The sample taken for sequencing was naive CD8+ T cells from the thymus. The meaning of the sample's cell subset or site label: CD3+TCRalphabeta+CD8SP T cells; for blood, CD45RO-CCR7+ naive CD8+ T cells. The rearrangement joined TRBV30 to TRBJ1-4; the D gene is perhaps TRBD1, from 5 matching bases. This sequence was found in a human donor who gave cord blood stem cells for thymic organoid culture, a cardiac surgery patient who gave postnatal thymus, or a blood donor (not recorded which). The DNA sequence is TGTGCCTGGAGTGTGGGGGTTTTGGCTAATGAAAAACTGTTTTTT. This yields the protein CAWSVGVLANEKLFF. Reference TRBV30 and TRBJ1-4 proteins supply the regions before and after the CDR3; the full variable domain is: SQTIHQWPATLVQPVGSPLSLECTVEGTSNPNLYWYRQAAGRGLQLLFYSVGIGQISSEVPQNLSASRPQDRQFILSSKKLLLSDSGFYLCAWSVGVLANEKLFFGSGTQLSVL.